Presented here are 20 T cell receptor beta chains from one specimen sequenced in a study of blood T cell repertoires in COVID-19. Produced via immunoSEQ multiplex PCR; TCRdb's table is partial and in-frame only. Of about 220,000 clones in the sample, approximately 88% were seen once. Sample: PBMCs or T cells enriched from blood (not recorded which). These receptors were taken from a woman in her forties with acute COVID-19.

This rearrangement joins TRBV4-3 to TRBJ1-3; 11 bases line up with TRBD1. This CDR3 is built from 17 residues. V lost 0 bases, J lost 4 bases, and 5 bases stayed unmatched. Germline V lookup: CDR1 LGHNA, CDR2 YSLEER. CDR3 bases: TGCGCCAGCAGCCAAGACGCCCGGACAGGGGGCGGAAACACCATATATTTT. This translates into CASSQDARTGGGNTIYF.

This chain connects TRBV7-2 to TRBJ1-6; D is uncertain. Trimming left V 0 bases short and J 7 bases short, with 13 bases between. Germline V CDR1 and CDR2: SGHTA, FQGNSA. CDR3 length: 16 amino acids. For the CDR3, the DNA is TGTGCCAGCAGCTTAGCGCGGGGTCGAGGCAATTCACCCCTCCACTTT. It codes for CASSLARGRGNSPLHF.

This clone was observed a single time. The genes are TRBV24-1 and TRBJ2-2, with 7 bases matching TRBD1. The CDR3 is 17 residues long. The germline gives CDR1 KGHDR, CDR2 SFDVKD. Trimming removed 0 bases from V and 0 bases from J; junction bases left unmatched: 3. The CDR3 DNA is TGTGCCACCAGTGATTTGCGACAGGGCGCGAACACCGGGGAGCTGTTTTTT. Translation gives CATSDLRQGANTGELFF.

The chain's CDR3 is CASSLSGSGNEQFF. The CDR3 nucleotides are TGTGCCAGCTCACTTAGCGGGAGCGGCAATGAGCAGTTCTTC. The chain employs TRBV18 and TRBJ2-1; 9 nucleotides agree with TRBD2. Germline CDR1 is KGHSH and CDR2 is LQKENI. V gave up 4 bases and J gave up 6 bases; unmatched junction bases: 4. The CDR3 has 14 residues.

The chain has TRBV2 and TRBJ2-1; 8 bases agree with TRBD2. The CDR3 totals 15 residues. Germline CDR1 is SNHLY and CDR2 is FYNNEI. V gave up 6 bases and J gave up 3 bases; unmatched junction bases: 7. The CDR3 sequence is CASSPLAGVYNEQFF. The CDR3 coding sequence is TGTGCCAGCAGCCCTCTAGCGGGTGTCTACAATGAGCAGTTCTTC.

The J gene is TRBJ1-1, the V gene TRBV11-2; D may be TRBD1 (5 bases). This CDR3 has 14 residues. CDR1 SGHAT and CDR2 FQNNGV come from the germline V gene. Trimming cost V 5 bases and J 4 bases, with 14 bases left between them. In DNA, the CDR3 is TGTGCCAGCAGCCCCAACCGGGGGGGCACTGAAGCTTTCTTT. This codes for CASSPNRGGTEAFF.

This clone was recorded a few times. This chain links TRBV24-1 with TRBJ1-1; 9 nucleotides match TRBD1. The germline V gene encodes CDR1 KGHDR and CDR2 SFDVKD. This CDR3 region has 14 residues. J gave up 4 bases and V 6 bases, and 5 bases lay outside the gene matches. The CDR3 protein is CATSRQGGSTEAFF. CDR3 nucleotide sequence: TGTGCCACCAGTCGACAGGGGGGGAGCACTGAAGCTTTCTTT.

This clone has just one count. This chain uses TRBV7-9 with TRBJ1-2; the D gene is possibly TRBD1 (5 bases). CDR1 and CDR2 (germline): SEHNR, FQNEAQ (reference sequence). The ends were cut back, 3 bases at V and 0 bases at J, with 11 bases in the middle. The CDR3 consists of 15 residues. The CDR3 sequence: CASSFPTDPNYGYTF. CDR3 coding DNA: TGTGCCAGCAGCTTCCCGACAGACCCTAACTATGGCTACACCTTC.

The chain links TRBV5-1 to TRBJ2-2; TRBD1 agrees at 9 bases. In germline, CDR1 is SGHRS, CDR2 YFSETQ. Trimming at V came to 4 bases and at J to 5 bases, leaving 3 bases not matched to a gene. The CDR3 has 14 amino acids. In DNA form, the CDR3 reads TGCGCCAGCAGCGTGGGACAGGGTACCGGGGAGCTGTTTTTT. It codes for CASSVGQGTGELFF.

This chain joins TRBV6-1 and TRBJ1-2; D perhaps matches TRBD1 (6 bases). The length of the CDR3 is 14 residues. Germline loops: CDR1 MNHNS, CDR2 SASEGT. Trimming pared 2 bases from V and 5 bases from J, leaving 12 bases between. The CDR3 reads CASSELAGVYGYTF. CDR3 bases: TGTGCCAGCAGTGAACTAGCAGGGGTATATGGCTACACCTTC.

As DNA, the CDR3 is TGCGCCAGCAGCTTGCTGGGGGGGTCGACAGATACGCAGTATTTT. Residues: CASSLLGGSTDTQYF. The chain combines TRBV5-1 with TRBJ2-3; 7 bases map to TRBD2. Germline V CDR1 and CDR2: SGHRS, YFSETQ. CDR3 length: 15 amino acids. V shed 1 base and J 3 bases; nucleotides not matched to a gene: 5.

The chain employs TRBV27 and TRBJ1-1; 8 bases map to TRBD1. V was clipped by 6 bases and J by 0 bases; unmatched bases: 3. Germline CDR1 and CDR2: MNHEY and SMNVEV (reference sequence). The CDR3 consists of 14 residues. The CDR3: CASRRTGLNTEAFF. The CDR3 nucleotides are TGTGCCAGCAGGAGGACAGGGTTGAACACTGAAGCTTTCTTT.

This clone has more than one count but fewer than ten. The chain combines TRBV6-2 or TRBV6-3 with TRBJ2-6; 8 nucleotides agree with TRBD1. Per germline, CDR1 MNHEY and CDR2 SVGEGT. CDR3 length equals 15 residues. The V and J ends lost 5 bases and 4 bases, in that order; junction bases with no gene match: 4. In nucleotides, the CDR3 is TGTGCCAGCAGTCAGACAGGGGAAGGGGCCAACGTCCTGACTTTC. This codes for CASSQTGEGANVLTF.

The rearrangement links TRBV30 to TRBJ2-2, with 8 bases fitting TRBD1. Germline CDR1 reads GTSNPN; CDR2 reads SVGIG (reference sequence). Trimming cost V 5 bases and J 5 bases; bases outside gene matches: 10. This CDR3 is 15 amino acids long. The chain's CDR3 is CAWATYRGYTGELFF. The CDR3 coding sequence is TGTGCCTGGGCAACCTACAGGGGGTATACCGGGGAGCTGTTTTTT.

This chain uses TRBV2 with TRBJ1-5; the match to TRBD1 covers 7 bases. The CDR3 is made up of 17 amino acids. Germline V lookup: CDR1 SNHLY, CDR2 FYNNEI. Trimming at V came to 2 bases and at J to 7 bases, leaving 14 bases not matched to a gene. CDR3 loop: CASSESWEGARGQPQHF. The CDR3, as DNA: TGTGCCAGCAGTGAATCGTGGGAAGGGGCCAGGGGGCAGCCCCAGCATTTT.

J is TRBJ2-2 and V is TRBV10-3; D perhaps matches TRBD2 (5 bases). V was shortened by 3 bases and J by 5 bases, with 7 bases between the two germline ends. CDR1 and CDR2 from the germline V gene are ENHRY and SYGVKD. The CDR3 covers 13 residues. CDR3 sequence (DNA): TGTGCCATCAGTGACCGGGAAACCGGGGAGCTGTTTTTT. It translates to CAISDRETGELFF.

This chain uses TRBV24-1 with TRBJ2-1; TRBD2 matches at 9 bases. J gave up 8 bases and V 5 bases, and 15 bases lay outside the gene matches. Looked up from germline, CDR1 is KGHDR and CDR2 is SFDVKD. The CDR3 has 17 residues. CDR3: CATSVATIAGAGYEQFF. The CDR3 DNA is TGTGCCACCAGTGTCGCGACCATAGCGGGAGCTGGCTATGAGCAGTTCTTC.

This clone was counted a few times. This chain links TRBV19 with TRBJ1-2, with 11 bases that match TRBD1. Unmatched junction bases numbered 8, after V lost 9 bases and J lost 2 bases. Germline CDR1 LNHDA, CDR2 SQIVND (reference sequence). This CDR3 has 15 amino acids. CDR3: CASRDRGIQNYGYTF. The CDR3 nucleotides read TGTGCCAGCCGGGACAGGGGGATCCAAAACTATGGCTACACCTTC.

This sequence joins TRBV11-2 and TRBJ1-2, with 7 bases fitting TRBD1. V lost 4 bases and J lost 4; bases outside the gene matches: 9. This CDR3 region has 15 residues. CDR1 and CDR2 (germline): SGHAT, FQNNGV. CDR3: CASSSGTAFSYGYTF. CDR3 nucleotides: TGTGCCAGCAGCTCCGGGACAGCCTTTTCCTATGGCTACACCTTC.

This chain uses TRBV29-1 with TRBJ1-1, with a possible D match to TRBD1 (5 bases). The CDR3 loop spans 13 amino acids. V gave up 4 bases and J gave up 5 bases, with 14 bases separating them. The germline V gene has CDR1 SQVTM and CDR2 ANQGSEA. CDR3 sequence: CSVGRGAGTEAFF. The CDR3 region has the DNA TGCAGCGTTGGGAGGGGCGCGGGGACTGAAGCTTTCTTT.